One and the same sample provided the 13 T cell receptor beta chains below, sequenced in a study of blood T cell repertoires in COVID-19. Produced via immunoSEQ multiplex PCR; TCRdb's table is partial and in-frame only. Among approximately 94,000 clones, roughly 88% were seen once, and the ten largest hold 25%. Sequenced material: peripheral blood. These receptors originate from a man aged 55 to 70 with acute or convalescent COVID-19.

This rearrangement joins TRBV18 to TRBJ2-1; 13 bases map to TRBD2. After removal of 0 bases from V and 8 bases from J, the junction contained 7 bases not matched to a gene. Germline V gene data show CDR1 as KGHSH and CDR2 as LQKENI. The CDR3 is 17 residues long. DNA for the CDR3: TGTGCCAGCTCACCACCGAGTCAACTAGCGGGGGGGTATGAGCAGTTCTTC. Translating gives CASSPPSQLAGGYEQFF.

This chain uses TRBV6-2 or TRBV6-3 with TRBJ1-2, with 10 bases that match TRBD1. The germline gives CDR1 MNHEY, CDR2 SVGEGT. This CDR3 is built from 15 residues. V shed 4 bases, J shed 5 bases, and the junction held 7 bases outside the gene matches. The CDR3 reads CASSSAGTGAYGYTF. The CDR3, as DNA: TGTGCCAGCAGTTCCGCCGGGACAGGGGCTTATGGCTACACCTTC.

J is TRBJ1-2 and V is TRBV6-2 or TRBV6-3; 7 nucleotides align to TRBD1. The V segment lost 6 bases and the J segment 7 bases; nucleotides outside the gene matches: 8. CDR1 and CDR2 (germline): MNHEY, SVGEGT. The CDR3 consists of 13 residues. The CDR3 sequence is CASSHLDRVGYTF. CDR3 DNA: TGTGCCAGCAGCCACCTCGACAGGGTTGGCTACACCTTC.

About this clone: The sample contains more than one DNA sequence encoding this CDR3. The V and J genes are TRBV18 and TRBJ1-2, with D perhaps TRBD1 (5 bases). V was cut by 3 bases and J by 2 bases, with 7 bases left in between. Germline CDR1 reads KGHSH; CDR2 reads LQKENI. This CDR3 region has 13 residues. The CDR3 coding sequence is TGTGCCAGCTCACCTGACAGCAACTATGGCTACACCTTC. As protein: CASSPDSNYGYTF.

The chain has TRBV5-6 and TRBJ1-2; D gene unclear. The CDR3 is 14 residues long. Between the trimmed V and J ends, which lost 1 base and 4 bases, there was a span of 11 bases. Germline lookup yields CDR1 SGHDT and CDR2 YYEEEE. DNA of the CDR3: TGTGCCAGCAGCTTGAGCGGCCTTATCTATGGCTACACCTTC. Its translation is CASSLSGLIYGYTF.

The chain has TRBV5-1 and TRBJ1-1; 8 bases line up with TRBD1. Germline trimming cut 3 bases from V and 4 bases from J; bases unmatched to any gene: 5. Germline V gene lookup returns CDR1 SGHRS and CDR2 YFSETQ. The CDR3 runs to 14 residues. This CDR3 reads CASSSTGEGTEAFF. The DNA for the CDR3 is TGCGCCAGCAGCTCGACAGGGGAAGGCACTGAAGCTTTCTTT.

This chain joins TRBV4-2 and TRBJ1-3; perhaps TRBD1 as D (5 bases). With 1 base removed from V and 0 bases from J, the gap between germline ends came to 13 bases. The CDR3 has 17 amino acids. The germline CDR1 and CDR2 sequences are LGHNA and YNFKEQ. The CDR3 bases are TGTGCCAGCAGCCAAGGCCTGACAGAGAGCTCTGGAAACACCATATATTTT. Translated, it gives CASSQGLTESSGNTIYF.

V and J are TRBV6-2 or TRBV6-3 and TRBJ1-5; 9 nucleotides line up with TRBD1. Trimming took 2 bases from V and 2 from J; bases not matched to a gene: 4. The V gene's germline CDR1 is MNHEY and CDR2 SVGEGT. The CDR3 spans 16 residues. The CDR3 sequence: CASSYGGDRGNQPQHF. The CDR3 DNA sequence: TGTGCCAGCAGTTACGGCGGGGACAGGGGCAATCAGCCCCAGCATTTT.

The CDR3 protein is CASSAGQRRTGELFF. DNA of the CDR3: TGTGCCAGCAGCGCGGGACAGAGAAGGACCGGGGAGCTGTTTTTT. The J gene is TRBJ2-2, the V gene TRBV7-3; a weak D match, TRBD1 (7 bases). V lost 5 bases and J lost 5, with 15 bases in between. Germline V gene lookup returns CDR1 SGHTA and CDR2 FQGTGA. The CDR3 length is 15 residues. Full variable domain (missing parts from reference TRBV7-3 and TRBJ2-2): GAGVSQTPSNKVTEKGKYVELRCDPISGHTALYWYRQSLGQGPEFLIYFQGTGAADDSGLPNDRFFAVRPEGSVSTLKIQRTERGDSAVYLCASSAGQRRTGELFFGEGSRLTVL.

The chain links TRBV6-1 to TRBJ2-7; D not certain. CDR3 size: 15 residues. V was pared by 0 bases and J by 2 bases, with 11 bases between. Germline assignment: CDR1 MNHNS and CDR2 SASEGT. CDR3 in DNA: TGTGCCAGCAGTGAAGCGGTATCCAGTCCCTACGAGCAGTACGTC. Protein: CASSEAVSSPYEQYV.

This clone was picked up a small number of times. The chain has TRBV28 and TRBJ1-5; 8 bases are a match to TRBD1. CDR3 length: 16 residues. CDR1 is MDHEN, CDR2 SYDVKM, per germline. The V and J ends lost 5 bases and 3 bases, in that order; junction bases with no gene match: 9. CDR3 region: CASSIGQGTSNQPQHF. Written as DNA, the CDR3 is TGTGCCAGCAGTATAGGACAGGGAACTTCCAATCAGCCCCAGCATTTT.

This clone was seen more than once but under ten times. The chain employs TRBV5-4 and TRBJ2-5, with 9 positions matching TRBD1. This CDR3 is built from 15 residues. CDR1 and CDR2 from the germline V gene are SGHNT and YYREEE (reference sequence). The J segment lost 4 bases and the V segment lost 4 bases, leaving 8 bases of the junction unmatched. The CDR3 reads CASSHPKGQGETQYF. CDR3 bases: TGTGCCAGCAGCCACCCTAAGGGACAGGGAGAGACCCAGTACTTC.

The chain has TRBV3-1 (or the pseudogene TRBV3-2) and TRBJ2-5, with 9 bases aligning to TRBD2. This CDR3 contains 17 residues. Germline assignment: CDR1 LGHDT and CDR2 YNNKEL (reference sequence). The V gene end was trimmed by 1 base and the J gene end by 5 bases; junction bases not matched to a gene: 11. Here the CDR3 DNA reads TGTGCCAGCAGCCAAGCCCCAGAGCGGGGGGTCCGGGAGACCCAGTACTTC. Amino acids: CASSQAPERGVRETQYF.